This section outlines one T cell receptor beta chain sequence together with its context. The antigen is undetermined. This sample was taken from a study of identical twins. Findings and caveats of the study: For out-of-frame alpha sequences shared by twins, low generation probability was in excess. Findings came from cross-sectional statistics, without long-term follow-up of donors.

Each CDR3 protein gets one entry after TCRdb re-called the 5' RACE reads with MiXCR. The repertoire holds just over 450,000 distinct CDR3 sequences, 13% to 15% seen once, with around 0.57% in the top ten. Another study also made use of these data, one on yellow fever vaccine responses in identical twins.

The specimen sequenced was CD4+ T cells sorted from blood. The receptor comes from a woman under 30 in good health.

The CDR3 loop is CASSLDPGGAYEQYF. CDR3 sequence (DNA): TGCGCCAGCAGCTTGGATCCAGGGGGGGCCTACGAGCAGTACTTC. The V call is TRBV5-1, the J call TRBJ2-7, with D possibly called TRBD1 or TRBD2 (7 bases each). CDR3 length: 15 amino acids. From germline, CDR1 is SGHRS and CDR2 YFSETQ. The V and J ends lost 0 bases and 2 bases respectively, with 12 bases between them.